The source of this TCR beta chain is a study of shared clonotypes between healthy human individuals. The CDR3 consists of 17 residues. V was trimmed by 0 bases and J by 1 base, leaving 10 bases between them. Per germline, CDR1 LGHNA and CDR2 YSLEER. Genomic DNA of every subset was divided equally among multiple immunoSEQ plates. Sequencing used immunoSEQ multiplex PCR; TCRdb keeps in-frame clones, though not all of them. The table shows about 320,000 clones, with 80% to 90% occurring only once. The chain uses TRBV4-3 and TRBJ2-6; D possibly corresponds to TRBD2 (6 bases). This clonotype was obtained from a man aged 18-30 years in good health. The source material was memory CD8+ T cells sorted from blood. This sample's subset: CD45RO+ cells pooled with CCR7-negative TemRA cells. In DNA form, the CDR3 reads TGCGCCAGCAGCCAAGATCCAGGGACTTCTGGGGCCAACGTCCTGACTTTC. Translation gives CASSQDPGTSGANVLTF.